Listed below are T cell receptor beta chains from one sample, sequenced in a study of blood T cell repertoires in COVID-19. The protocol was immunoSEQ multiplex PCR, while the TCRdb copy is restricted to in-frame clones and leaves out a portion. The sample lists around 60,000 clones, roughly four fifths seen once, with 15% in the top ten. Sequencing used peripheral blood. Receptors originate from an elderly man with acute or convalescent COVID-19. Each CDR3 is given without its conserved first and last residue. The order of the fields is V gene, CDR3 protein.

>TRBV19
ASTNLMRFTEAF
>TRBV7-8
ASSPLQETQY
>TRBV2
ASRADRSTNEKLF
>TRBV29-1
SVGLHRDRGLGGYT
>TRBV9
ASSVVGGEDTEAF
>TRBV27
ASKRTGGLSYEQY
>TRBV6-4
ASSPDSNSYNEQF
>TRBV2
ASILMNRLNTEAF
>TRBV30
AWSVGWGPQETQY
>TRBV2
ASSELRVGEQY
>TRBV28
ASSLTPGTYGYT
>TRBV10-3
AISLGTGGRTEAF
>TRBV3-1/TRBV3-2
ASSPTKGQGNEKLF
>TRBV11-2
ASSLVRGQHEKLF
>TRBV2
ASSSQGLLTDTQY
>TRBV5-1
ASSFNGAGGRTNTEAF
>TRBV28
ASTRERGRPGYT
>TRBV29-1
SVQDSYNSPLH
>TRBV29-1
SVRRSMNTEAF
>TRBV23-1
AKNRTRRYNSPLH
>TRBV5-1
ASQDSPRQATYEQY
>TRBV30
AWTNRGQGYQPQH
>TRBV29-1
SVEDRGKNT
>TRBV2
ASRSDRGDTEAF
>TRBV27
ASSLRPRQGASDFEKLF
>TRBV5-1
ASSLGDLSEAF
>TRBV7-8
ASSSPIDRAAGNTIY
>TRBV19
ASRPHSSGGAHNEQF
>TRBV5-1
ASSLESLAPEQY
>TRBV6-6
ASSYVEGFTYEQY
>TRBV7-2
ASSLVAGGETQY
>TRBV5-3
ARSQRDSEKLF
>TRBV6-1
ASSESGDNHSPLH
>TRBV27
ASSLRENYEQY
>TRBV5-1
ASSLVGGSNTEAF
>TRBV6-5
ASSQTSGGRDIQY
>TRBV19
ASSQQGGQGNSPLH
>TRBV5-1
ASSPWGTPYEQY
>TRBV14
ASSLGGGNQPQH
>TRBV10-3
AISELAGDRDEQF
>TRBV5-1
ASSLERQGAGVYGYT
>TRBV6-1
ASSEQGSNQPQH
>TRBV5-4
ASSDIAGKQETQY
>TRBV11-2
ASSIRDRVTGELF
>TRBV7-9
ASSLVYPGHKANYGYT
>TRBV18
ASSLGPKGRDRGSGANVLT